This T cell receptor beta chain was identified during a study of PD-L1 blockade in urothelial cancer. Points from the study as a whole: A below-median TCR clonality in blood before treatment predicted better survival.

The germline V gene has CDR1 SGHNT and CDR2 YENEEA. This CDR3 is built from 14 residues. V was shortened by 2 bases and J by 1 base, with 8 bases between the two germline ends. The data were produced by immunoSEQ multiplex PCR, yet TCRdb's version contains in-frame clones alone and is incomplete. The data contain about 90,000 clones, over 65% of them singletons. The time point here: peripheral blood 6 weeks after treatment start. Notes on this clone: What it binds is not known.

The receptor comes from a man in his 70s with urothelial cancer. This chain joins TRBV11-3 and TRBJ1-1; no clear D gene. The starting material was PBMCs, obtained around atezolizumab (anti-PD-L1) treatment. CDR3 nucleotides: TGTGCCAGCAGCTTATCTGGCTCGAACACTGAAGCTTTCTTT. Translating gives CASSLSGSNTEAFF.